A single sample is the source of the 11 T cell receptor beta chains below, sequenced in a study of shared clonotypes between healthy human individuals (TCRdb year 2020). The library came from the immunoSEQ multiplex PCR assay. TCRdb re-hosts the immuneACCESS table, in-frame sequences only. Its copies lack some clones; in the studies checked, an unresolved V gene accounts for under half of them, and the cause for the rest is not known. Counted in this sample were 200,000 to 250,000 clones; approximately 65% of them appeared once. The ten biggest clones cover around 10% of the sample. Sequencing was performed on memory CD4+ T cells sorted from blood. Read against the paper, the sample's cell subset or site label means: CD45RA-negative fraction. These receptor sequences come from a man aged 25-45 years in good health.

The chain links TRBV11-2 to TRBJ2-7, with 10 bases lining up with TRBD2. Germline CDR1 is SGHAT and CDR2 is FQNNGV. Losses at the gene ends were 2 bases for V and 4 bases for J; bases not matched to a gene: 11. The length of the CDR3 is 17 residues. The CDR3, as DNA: TGTGCCAGCAGCTTAAGTCCCTTAGCGGGAGGTCTGTACGAGCAGTACTTC. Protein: CASSLSPLAGGLYEQYF.

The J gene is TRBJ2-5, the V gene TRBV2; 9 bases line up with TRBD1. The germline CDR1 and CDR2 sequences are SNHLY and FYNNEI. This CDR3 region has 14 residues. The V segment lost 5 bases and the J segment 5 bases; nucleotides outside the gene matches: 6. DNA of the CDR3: TGTGCCAGCAGTCTAGACAGGGGGGGGGAGACCCAGTACTTC. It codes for CASSLDRGGETQYF.

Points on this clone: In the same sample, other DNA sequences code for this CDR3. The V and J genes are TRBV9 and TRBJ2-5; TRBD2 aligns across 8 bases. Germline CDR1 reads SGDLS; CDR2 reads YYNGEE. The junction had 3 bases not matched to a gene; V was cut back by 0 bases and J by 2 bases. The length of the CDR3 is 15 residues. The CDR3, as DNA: TGTGCCAGCAGCGTAGATGGGACTAGACAAGAGACCCAGTACTTC. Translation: CASSVDGTRQETQYF.

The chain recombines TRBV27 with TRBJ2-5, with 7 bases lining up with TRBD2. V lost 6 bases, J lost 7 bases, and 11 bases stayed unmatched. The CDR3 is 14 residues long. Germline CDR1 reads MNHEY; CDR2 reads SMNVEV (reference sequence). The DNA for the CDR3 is TGTGCCAGCAGACCGGGACTGCCGGGGGGGACCCAGTACTTC. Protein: CASRPGLPGGTQYF.

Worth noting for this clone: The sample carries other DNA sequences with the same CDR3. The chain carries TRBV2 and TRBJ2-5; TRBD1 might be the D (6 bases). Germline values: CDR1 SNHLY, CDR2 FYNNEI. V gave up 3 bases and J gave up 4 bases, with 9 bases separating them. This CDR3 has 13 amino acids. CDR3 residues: CASSDRGRETQYF. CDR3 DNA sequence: TGTGCCAGCAGTGACAGGGGAAGAGAGACCCAGTACTTC.

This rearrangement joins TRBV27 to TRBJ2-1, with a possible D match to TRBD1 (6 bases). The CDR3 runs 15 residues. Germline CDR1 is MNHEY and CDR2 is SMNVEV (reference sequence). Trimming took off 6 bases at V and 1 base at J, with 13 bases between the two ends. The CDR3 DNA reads TGTGCCAGCAGATTACAGGGAACTTCCTACAATGAGCAGTTCTTC. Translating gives CASRLQGTSYNEQFF.

The CDR3 region is CASSIGFSLLPNEQFF. The CDR3, as DNA: TGTGCCAGTAGTATTGGTTTCTCACTCCTTCCCAATGAGCAGTTCTTC. The J gene is TRBJ2-1, the V gene TRBV19; D gene unclear. The germline V gene has CDR1 LNHDA and CDR2 SQIVND (reference sequence). V lost 3 bases, J lost 6 bases, and 18 bases lay in between. This CDR3 spans 16 amino acids.

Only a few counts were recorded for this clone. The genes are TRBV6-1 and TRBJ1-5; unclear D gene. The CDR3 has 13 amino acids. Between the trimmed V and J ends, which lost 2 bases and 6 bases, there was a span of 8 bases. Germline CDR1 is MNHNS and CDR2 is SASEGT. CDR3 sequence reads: CASSELYRQPQHF. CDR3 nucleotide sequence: TGTGCCAGCAGTGAACTATACCGTCAGCCCCAGCATTTT.

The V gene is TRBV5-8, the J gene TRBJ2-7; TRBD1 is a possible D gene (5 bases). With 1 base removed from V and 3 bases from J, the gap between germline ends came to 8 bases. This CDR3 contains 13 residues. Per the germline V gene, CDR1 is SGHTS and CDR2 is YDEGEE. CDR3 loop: CASSLWGSYEQYF. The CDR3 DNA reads TGTGCCAGCAGCTTGTGGGGCAGCTACGAGCAGTACTTC.

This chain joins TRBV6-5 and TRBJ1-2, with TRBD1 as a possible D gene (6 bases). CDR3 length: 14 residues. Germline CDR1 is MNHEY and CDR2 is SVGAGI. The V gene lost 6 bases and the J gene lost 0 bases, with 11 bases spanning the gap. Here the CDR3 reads CASSPDSPNYGYTF. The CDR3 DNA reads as TGTGCCAGCAGCCCGGACAGCCCTAACTATGGCTACACCTTC.

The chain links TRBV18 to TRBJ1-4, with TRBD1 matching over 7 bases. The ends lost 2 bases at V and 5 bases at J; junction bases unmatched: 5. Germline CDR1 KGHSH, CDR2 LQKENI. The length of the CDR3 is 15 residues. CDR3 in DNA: TGTGCCAGCTCACCAGGGACAGTTTGGAATGAAAAACTGTTTTTT. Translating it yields CASSPGTVWNEKLFF.